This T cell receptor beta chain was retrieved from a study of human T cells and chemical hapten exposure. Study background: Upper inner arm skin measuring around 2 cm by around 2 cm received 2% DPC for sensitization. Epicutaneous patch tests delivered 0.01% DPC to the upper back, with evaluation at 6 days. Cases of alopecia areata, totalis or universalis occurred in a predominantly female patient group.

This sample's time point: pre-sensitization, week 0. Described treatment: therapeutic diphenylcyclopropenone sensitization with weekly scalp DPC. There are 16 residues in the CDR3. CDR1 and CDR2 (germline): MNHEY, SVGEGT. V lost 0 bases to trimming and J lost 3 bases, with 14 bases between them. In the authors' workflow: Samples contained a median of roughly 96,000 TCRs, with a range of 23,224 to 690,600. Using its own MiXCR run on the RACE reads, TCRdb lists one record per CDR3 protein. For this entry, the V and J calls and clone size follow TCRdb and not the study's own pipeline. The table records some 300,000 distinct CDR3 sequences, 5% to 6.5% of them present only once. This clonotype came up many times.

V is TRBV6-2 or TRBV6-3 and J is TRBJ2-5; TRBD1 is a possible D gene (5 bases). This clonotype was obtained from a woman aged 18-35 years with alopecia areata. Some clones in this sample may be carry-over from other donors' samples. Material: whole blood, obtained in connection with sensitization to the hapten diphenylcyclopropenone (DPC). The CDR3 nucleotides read TGTGCCAGCAGTTACTCCGGCAGGGAAACGAAAGAGACCCAGTACTTC. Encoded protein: CASSYSGRETKETQYF.